The clone carrying this T cell receptor (beta chain) showed up just a few times. The data are from a study of CD8 T cells in ankylosing spondylitis. TCRdb used MiXCR to reprocess the 5' RACE reads, holding one entry per CDR3 protein. The repertoire holds approximately 290,000 distinct CDR3 sequences, with around 20% as singletons. After removal of 7 bases from V and 6 bases from J, the junction contained 6 bases not matched to a gene. Looked up from germline, CDR1 is SGHAT and CDR2 is FQNNGV. This CDR3 region has 15 residues. The V call is TRBV11-2, the J call TRBJ2-1, with 13 bases matching TRBD2. The TCR was taken from a female donor with ankylosing spondylitis or in good health (not recorded which). Specimen: blood, either unsorted or a sorted T cell fraction (not recorded which). Here the CDR3 reads CASTSTSGRPNEQFF. CDR3 DNA sequence: TGTGCCAGCACCTCGACTAGCGGGAGGCCCAATGAGCAGTTCTTC.